Sequencing of this T cell receptor beta chain was carried out in a study of early T cells in non-severe SARS-CoV-2 infection. Molecules of cDNA were individually given unique molecular identifiers that were attached to them. TCRdb re-called the 5' RACE reads through MiXCR, storing one row per CDR3 protein. This table has over 80,000 distinct CDR3 sequences, approximately 12% appearing once. Germline CDR1 SNHLY, CDR2 FYNNEI. The CDR3 extends over 12 amino acids. V was shortened by 2 bases and J by 6 bases, with 8 bases between the two germline ends. This clonotype was seen a few times. V and J are TRBV2 and TRBJ2-7; no reliable D call. This sequence was found in an adult who was a healthcare worker with PCR-confirmed SARS-CoV-2 infection or an uninfected control (not recorded which). Here the sequenced sample was whole blood, taken at baseline. The DNA for the CDR3 is TGTGCCAGCAGTGAAATGGGTTTCGAGCAGTACTTC. Amino acid sequence: CASSEMGFEQYF.